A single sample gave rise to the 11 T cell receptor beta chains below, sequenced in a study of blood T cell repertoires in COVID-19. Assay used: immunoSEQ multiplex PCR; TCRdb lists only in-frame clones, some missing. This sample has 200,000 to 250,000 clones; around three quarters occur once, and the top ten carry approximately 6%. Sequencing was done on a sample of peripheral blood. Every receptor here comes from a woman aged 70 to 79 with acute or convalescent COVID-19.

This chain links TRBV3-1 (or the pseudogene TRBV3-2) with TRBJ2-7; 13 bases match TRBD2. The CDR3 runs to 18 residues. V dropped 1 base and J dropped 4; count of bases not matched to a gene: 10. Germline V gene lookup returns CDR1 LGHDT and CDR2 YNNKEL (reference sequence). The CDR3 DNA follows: TGTGCCAGCAGCCAAGTGGGGCTTGGGACTAGCGGGAAATACGAGCAGTACTTC. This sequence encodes CASSQVGLGTSGKYEQYF.

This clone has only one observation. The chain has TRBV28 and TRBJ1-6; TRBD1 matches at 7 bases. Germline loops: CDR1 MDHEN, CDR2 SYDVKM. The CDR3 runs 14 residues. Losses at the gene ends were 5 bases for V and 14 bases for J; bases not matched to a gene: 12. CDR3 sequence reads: CASSPPDRFKALHF. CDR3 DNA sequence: TGTGCCAGCAGTCCCCCGGACAGGTTCAAGGCCCTCCACTTT.

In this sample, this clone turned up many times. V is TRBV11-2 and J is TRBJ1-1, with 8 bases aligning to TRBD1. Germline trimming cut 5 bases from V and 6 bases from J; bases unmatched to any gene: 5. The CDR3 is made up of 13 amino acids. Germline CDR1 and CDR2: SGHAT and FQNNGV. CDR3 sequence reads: CASSDDRGAEAFF. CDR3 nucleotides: TGTGCCAGCAGCGACGACAGGGGCGCTGAAGCTTTCTTT.

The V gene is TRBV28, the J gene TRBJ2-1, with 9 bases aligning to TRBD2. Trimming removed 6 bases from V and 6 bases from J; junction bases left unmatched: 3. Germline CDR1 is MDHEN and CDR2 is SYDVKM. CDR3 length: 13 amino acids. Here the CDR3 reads CASSAGGINEQFF. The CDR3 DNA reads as TGTGCCAGCAGCGCGGGAGGGATCAATGAGCAGTTCTTC.

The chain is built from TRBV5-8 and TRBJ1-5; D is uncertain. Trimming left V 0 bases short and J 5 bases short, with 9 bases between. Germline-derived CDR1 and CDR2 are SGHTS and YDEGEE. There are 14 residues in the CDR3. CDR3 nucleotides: TGTGCCAGCAGCTTGGAACCCAGCGATCAGCCCCAGCATTTT. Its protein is CASSLEPSDQPQHF. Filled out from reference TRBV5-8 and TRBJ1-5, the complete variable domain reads EAGVTQSPTHLIKTRGQQATLRCSPISGHTSVYWYQQALGLGLQFLLWYDEGEERNRGNFPPRFSGRQFPNYSSELNVNALELEDSALYLCASSLEPSDQPQHFGDGTRLSIL.

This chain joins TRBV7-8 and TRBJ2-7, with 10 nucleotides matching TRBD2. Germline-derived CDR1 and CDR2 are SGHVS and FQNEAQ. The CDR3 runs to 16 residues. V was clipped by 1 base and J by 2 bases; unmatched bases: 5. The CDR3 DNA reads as TGTGCCAGCAGCTTAGGACTAGCGGGCCTCGCCTACGAGCAGTACTTC. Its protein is CASSLGLAGLAYEQYF.

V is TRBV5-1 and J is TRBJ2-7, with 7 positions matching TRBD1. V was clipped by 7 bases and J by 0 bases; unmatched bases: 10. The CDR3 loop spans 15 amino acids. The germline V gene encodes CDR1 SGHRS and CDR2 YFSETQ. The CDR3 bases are TGCGCCAGCCAAATGGGTGGGACAGACTCCTACGAGCAGTACTTC. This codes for CASQMGGTDSYEQYF.

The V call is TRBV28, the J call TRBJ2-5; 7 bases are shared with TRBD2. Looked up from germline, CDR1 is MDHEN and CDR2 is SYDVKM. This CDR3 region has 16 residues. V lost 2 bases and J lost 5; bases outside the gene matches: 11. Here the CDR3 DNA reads TGTGCCAGCAGTTTACCCAGCGGAACGGGAGGCGAGACCCAGTACTTC. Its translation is CASSLPSGTGGETQYF.

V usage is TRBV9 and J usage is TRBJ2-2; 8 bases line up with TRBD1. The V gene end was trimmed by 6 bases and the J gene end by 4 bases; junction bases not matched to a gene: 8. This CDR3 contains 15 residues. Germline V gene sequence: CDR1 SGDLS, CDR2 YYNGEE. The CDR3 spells CASTNTDRGTGELFF. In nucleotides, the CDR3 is TGTGCCAGCACCAATACCGACAGGGGCACCGGGGAGCTGTTTTTT.

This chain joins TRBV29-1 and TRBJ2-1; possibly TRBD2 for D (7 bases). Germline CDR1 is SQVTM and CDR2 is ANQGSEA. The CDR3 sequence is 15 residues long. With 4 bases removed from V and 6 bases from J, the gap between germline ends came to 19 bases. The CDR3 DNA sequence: TGCAGCGTTGGGTCAGGGGTGGGGAGGGCCAATGAGCAGTTCTTC. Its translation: CSVGSGVGRANEQFF.

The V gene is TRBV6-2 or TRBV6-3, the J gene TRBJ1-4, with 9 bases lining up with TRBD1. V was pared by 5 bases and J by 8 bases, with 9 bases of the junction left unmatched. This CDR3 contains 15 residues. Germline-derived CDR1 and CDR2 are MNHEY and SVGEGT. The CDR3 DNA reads TGTGCCAGCAGTCCACAGGGACAGGGAACCGAAAAACTGTTTTTT. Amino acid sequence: CASSPQGQGTEKLFF.